The rows below give T cell receptor beta chains drawn from one sample of a study of CD8 T cells in ankylosing spondylitis. TCRdb fed the 5' RACE reads into MiXCR, producing one record per CDR3 protein. The table records about 540,000 distinct CDR3 sequences, more than 9.5% of them present only once. The sequenced sample consisted of blood, either unsorted or a sorted T cell fraction (not recorded which). These receptor sequences come from a male donor with ankylosing spondylitis. The CDR3 runs from the conserved cysteine through the conserved F or W. The D gene is left open where the match is weak. Some rows mark clone size as missing; the rest say once, few, many or name a class of expanded clone.

v_gene	d_gene	abundance	j_gene	CDR3nt	CDR3aa
TRBV6-5	TRBD2	few	TRBJ2-3	TGTGCCAGCAGTTACTCGAAGCGGGGCGGTAAGAGCACAGATACGCAGTATTTT	CASSYSKRGGKSTDTQYF
TRBV10-3	NA	few	TRBJ2-6	TGTGCCATCAGTGTCTCCCTGGGAGCTTCGGGGGCCAACGTCCTGACTTTC	CAISVSLGASGANVLTF
TRBV5-1	TRBD2	NA	TRBJ2-3	TGCGCCAGCATACGCGGGAGCGTCCCAGATACGCAGTATTTT	CASIRGSVPDTQYF
TRBV15	TRBD2	NA	TRBJ2-3	TGTGCCACCAGCAGACTGGGACTAGCGGGAGGTGATACGCAGTATTTT	CATSRLGLAGGDTQYF
TRBV9	TRBD2	NA	TRBJ2-1	TGTGCCAGCAGCGTAGCGGGAGGGTTCTTCAATGAGCAGTTCTTC	CASSVAGGFFNEQFF
TRBV7-9	NA	many	TRBJ2-5	TGTGCCAGCAGCTTACTAGCGCGTGAGACCCAGTACTTC	CASSLLARETQYF
TRBV18	NA	NA	TRBJ2-1	TGTCCCAGCTCACCAAGTATCACCGAACTCGTCAATGAGCAGTTCTTC	CPSSPSITELVNEQFF
TRBV11-2	NA	NA	TRBJ2-7	TGTGCCAGCAGCGGTCGCTGGAGCTCCTACGAGCAGTACTTC	CASSGRWSSYEQYF
TRBV20-1	NA	NA	TRBJ1-5	TGCAGTGCTAGAGATGTTGGGGCAAGCAATCAGCCCCAGCATTTT	CSARDVGASNQPQHF
TRBV2	TRBD2	NA	TRBJ2-2	TGTGCCAGCAGTGATTTTTCTAGCGGGAGATCTGACACCTGGGAGCTGTTTTTT	CASSDFSSGRSDTWELFF
TRBV7-9	TRBD2	few	TRBJ2-2	TGTGCCAGCAGCACGAGGACTAGCGGGAGAGGAACCGGGGAGCTGTTTTTT	CASSTRTSGRGTGELFF
TRBV5-1	NA	NA	TRBJ1-6	TGCGCCAGCAGCTTGGAAGGAGGCACCGCGGATAATTCACCCCTCCACTTT	CASSLEGGTADNSPLHF
TRBV6-1	TRBD2	NA	TRBJ2-1	TGTGCCAGCAGTGCCGGGACTAGCGGGAGGGGGAAGTCCTACAATGAGCAGTTCTTC	CASSAGTSGRGKSYNEQFF
TRBV7-9	NA	many	TRBJ1-5	TGTGCCAGCAGCTTTGGGGCAGATAATCAGCCCCAGCATTTT	CASSFGADNQPQHF
TRBV5-1	NA	NA	TRBJ2-6	TGCGCCAGCAGCCCGCAGCGGGCTGGGGCCAACGTCCTGACTTTC	CASSPQRAGANVLTF
TRBV24-1	NA	NA	TRBJ1-3	TGTGCCACCAGTGATTCACAGGGTAGAAACACCATATATTTT	CATSDSQGRNTIYF
TRBV4-1	TRBD1	many	TRBJ1-6	TGCGCCAGCAGCCAAGTACTCGGACAGGCGGGTTCACCCCTCCACTTT	CASSQVLGQAGSPLHF
TRBV11-2	NA	NA	TRBJ1-1	TGTGCCAGCAGCTTAAATTTAGGACGGCCGAACACTGAAGCTTTCTTT	CASSLNLGRPNTEAFF
TRBV11-2	NA	many	TRBJ1-5	TGTGCCAGCAGCTTTGGGCAGGGTAATCAGCCCCAGCATTTT	CASSFGQGNQPQHF
TRBV20-1	TRBD2	few	TRBJ2-5	TGCAGTGCTAGAGGAACTAGCGGGAGTTTGGAGACCCAGTACTTC	CSARGTSGSLETQYF
TRBV25-1	NA	NA	TRBJ2-3	TGTGCCAGCAGTGGTGGGAGTCCTGGAGATACGCAGTATTTT	CASSGGSPGDTQYF
TRBV20-1	TRBD2	few	TRBJ2-1	TGCAGTGCTACCGGGACTAGCGCCTACAATGAGCAGTTCTTC	CSATGTSAYNEQFF
TRBV6-2/TRBV6-3	TRBD1	NA	TRBJ1-2	TGTGCCAGCAGTTTCACAACAGGGGGCGATGGCTACACCTTC	CASSFTTGGDGYTF
TRBV2	TRBD2	many	TRBJ2-1	TGTGCCAGCAGTGTGGCTAGCGGGGATCTTGAGCAGTTCTTC	CASSVASGDLEQFF
TRBV5-1	TRBD1	NA	TRBJ2-7	TGCGCCAGCAGCGCGGGACAGGGGGTTCGTGGCGAGCAGTACTTC	CASSAGQGVRGEQYF
TRBV19	TRBD1	NA	TRBJ1-2	TGTGCCAGTTCCCCATCAGGGACAGGCCGCGATGGCTACACCTTC	CASSPSGTGRDGYTF
TRBV20-1	NA	many	TRBJ2-1	TGCAGTGCTAGGAAGGGGGTTACGACTACCTTCTCCTACAATGAGCAGTTCTTC	CSARKGVTTTFSYNEQFF
TRBV7-9	TRBD2	once	TRBJ2-1	TGTGCCAGCAAAATGACTAGCGGGAGCAATGAGCAGTTCTTC	CASKMTSGSNEQFF
TRBV20-1	TRBD2	NA	TRBJ2-7	TGCAGTGCTAGTGCTCTAGCGGGAGTGAACGAGCAGTACTTC	CSASALAGVNEQYF
TRBV5-1	TRBD1	few	TRBJ2-2	TGCGCCAGCAGCTTGAACAGGGGGAGTTTGGCCGGGGAGCTGTTTTTT	CASSLNRGSLAGELFF
TRBV3-1	NA	many	TRBJ2-5	TGTGCCAGCAGCCAGGGGGCATTGACAAGAGAGACCCAGTACTTC	CASSQGALTRETQYF
TRBV3-1	NA	many	TRBJ2-4	TGTGCCAGCAGCCAAGGGGGGATAGTAGCGGCTAAAAACATTCAGTACTTC	CASSQGGIVAAKNIQYF
TRBV5-1	TRBD2	NA	TRBJ2-1	TGCGCCAGCAGCTACGTCGCAGCGGGAGTGGGGGGCAATGAGCAGTTCTTC	CASSYVAAGVGGNEQFF
TRBV3-1	NA	NA	TRBJ2-5	TGTGCCAGCTGCCAAGGGCTCCGGCCAAACCTTCTGGAGACCCAGTACTTC	CASCQGLRPNLLETQYF
TRBV12-3/TRBV12-4	TRBD2	NA	TRBJ2-1	TGTACCAGCAGTTTGGTGACTAGCGGGAGGGCCAGGGGGGGGGATCAGTTCTTC	CTSSLVTSGRARGGDQFF
TRBV24-1	NA	few	TRBJ2-3	TGTGCCACCAGTGTTTCAGGGGCTAGCACAGATACGCAGTATTTT	CATSVSGASTDTQYF
TRBV18	TRBD1	NA	TRBJ1-2	TGTGCCAGCTCACCGGGGACAGACCACTATGGCTACACCTTC	CASSPGTDHYGYTF
TRBV15	NA	few	TRBJ2-2	TGTGCCACCAGCAGAGATTCGAACACCGGGGAGCTGTTTTTT	CATSRDSNTGELFF
TRBV30	TRBD2	few	TRBJ2-7	TGTGCATGTACGGGCGGGAGTTCCTCCTACGAGCAGTACTTC	CACTGGSSSYEQYF
TRBV20-1	NA	NA	TRBJ1-2	TGCAGTGCTAGACTGTCCTATGGCTACACCTTC	CSARLSYGYTF